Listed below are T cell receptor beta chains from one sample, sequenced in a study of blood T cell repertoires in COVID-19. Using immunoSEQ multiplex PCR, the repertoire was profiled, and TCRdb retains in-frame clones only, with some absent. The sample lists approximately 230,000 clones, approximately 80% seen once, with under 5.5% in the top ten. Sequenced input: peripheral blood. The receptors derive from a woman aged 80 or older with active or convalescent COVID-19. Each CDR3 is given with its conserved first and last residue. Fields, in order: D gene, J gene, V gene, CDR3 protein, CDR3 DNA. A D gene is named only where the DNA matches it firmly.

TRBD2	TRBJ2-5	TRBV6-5	CASSRQRGRETQYF	TGTGCCAGCAGTCGACAGCGGGGTCGGGAGACCCAGTACTTC
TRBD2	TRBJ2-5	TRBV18	CASSRGLVGETQYF	TGTGCCAGCTCACGTGGACTAGTAGGAGAGACCCAGTACTTC
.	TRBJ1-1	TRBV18	CASSPGQSNTEAFF	TGTGCCAGCTCACCCGGACAGTCGAACACTGAAGCTTTCTTT
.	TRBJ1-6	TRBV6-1	CASSGLYPGLTHSYNSPLHF	TGTGCCAGCAGTGGGCTTTACCCAGGGCTCACCCACTCCTATAATTCACCCCTCCACTTT
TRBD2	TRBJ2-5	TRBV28	CASSLIAGGPKKTRYF	TGTGCCAGCAGTCTCATAGCGGGAGGGCCCAAGAAGACCCGGTACTTC
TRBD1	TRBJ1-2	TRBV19	CASTPAGTGNYGYTF	TGTGCCAGCACCCCCGCCGGGACAGGGAACTATGGCTACACCTTC
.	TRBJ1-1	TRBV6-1	CASSDRTWTEAFF	TGTGCCAGCAGTGACCGCACATGGACTGAAGCTTTCTTT
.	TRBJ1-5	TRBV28	CASQEYSNQPQHF	TGTGCCAGTCAGGAATATAGCAATCAGCCCCAGCATTTT
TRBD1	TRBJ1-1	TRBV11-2	CASTVTLGQDEAFF	TGTGCCAGCACCGTGACACTTGGACAGGATGAAGCTTTCTTT
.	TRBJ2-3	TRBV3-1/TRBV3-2	CASSQNLMDTQYF	TGTGCCAGCAGCCAAAACCTAATGGATACGCAGTATTTT
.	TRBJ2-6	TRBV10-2	CASSVGQLTSGANVLTF	TGCGCCAGCAGCGTCGGACAATTGACGTCTGGGGCCAACGTCCTGACTTTC
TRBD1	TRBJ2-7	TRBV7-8	CASSLEGAGGREQYF	TGTGCCAGCAGCTTAGAGGGGGCAGGGGGCAGGGAGCAGTACTTC
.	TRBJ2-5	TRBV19	CASSINGQETQYF	TGTGCCAGTAGTATTAACGGCCAAGAGACCCAGTACTTC
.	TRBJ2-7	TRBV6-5	CATRIPQGNRVEQYF	TGTGCCACCCGAATACCTCAGGGCAATAGGGTCGAGCAGTACTTC
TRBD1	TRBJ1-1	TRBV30	CAWSRTGNTEAFF	TGTGCCTGGAGTCGGACAGGGAACACTGAAGCTTTCTTT
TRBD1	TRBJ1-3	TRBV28	CASVRDSGNTIYF	TGTGCCAGCGTAAGGGACAGTGGAAACACCATATATTTT